Listed here are 22 T cell receptor beta chains from one sample, sequenced in a study of T-cell reconstitution after alpha-beta-depleted transplantation in children. Preparation of the TCRbeta library was carried out with unique molecular identifiers. One entry per CDR3 protein, called by TCRdb with MiXCR from the PCR reads. The table includes approximately 980,000 distinct CDR3 sequences, roughly 29% detected once. The source material was PBMCs, mostly from graft donor cells, sampled 360 days after TCRalphabeta/CD19-depleted stem cell transplant. The receptors shown here come from a boy in the first two years of life who had a stem cell transplant for SCID, so the T cells may come from the graft donor.

The chain couples TRBV14 to TRBJ1-2; 7 bases match TRBD1. CDR1 is SGHDN and CDR2 is FVKESK in the germline V gene. This CDR3 is 17 amino acids long. With 0 bases clipped from V and 2 bases from J, the junction kept 9 bases outside the gene matches. The CDR3 spells CASSQDPRTGKNYGYTF. Here the CDR3 DNA reads TGTGCCAGCAGCCAAGATCCCCGGACAGGAAAGAACTATGGCTACACCTTC.

The chain uses TRBV20-1 and TRBJ2-4, with D unresolved. V was shortened by 0 bases and J by 9 bases, with 18 bases between the two germline ends. Germline V gene data show CDR1 as DFQATT and CDR2 as SNEGSKA (reference sequence). The CDR3 spans 15 residues. The CDR3 here is CSARDRMKGQVIQYF. DNA for the CDR3: TGCAGTGCTAGAGACAGGATGAAAGGCCAGGTCATTCAGTACTTC.

This chain uses TRBV3-1 with TRBJ2-1; D perhaps matches TRBD1 (5 bases). The CDR3 runs to 15 residues. Germline V gives CDR1 LGHDT, CDR2 YNNKEL (reference sequence). The V end was cut by 4 bases, the J end by 3 bases, with 13 bases between. Written as DNA, the CDR3 is TGTGCCAGCAGCCTAGAAGGACATGGCTACAATGAGCAGTTCTTC. Amino acids: CASSLEGHGYNEQFF.

This clonotype was detected only a few times. The chain joins TRBV9 to TRBJ2-7, with D possibly being TRBD1 (5 bases). This CDR3 contains 14 residues. V gave up 0 bases and J gave up 3 bases, with 10 bases separating them. CDR1 and CDR2 (germline): SGDLS, YYNGEE. CDR3 bases: TGTGCCAGCAGCGTAGATGACAGATTCTACGAGCAGTACTTC. Translating it yields CASSVDDRFYEQYF.

This clonotype has more than one count but fewer than ten. The V call is TRBV7-3, the J call TRBJ2-3; D uncertain. Germline CDR1 and CDR2: SGHTA and FQGTGA. Trimming removed 5 bases from V and 1 base from J, with 16 bases in between. CDR3 length: 16 residues. CDR3 coding DNA: TGTGCCAGCAGCCTCGGGCCCACTCCTGGCACAGATACGCAGTATTTT. Its protein product is CASSLGPTPGTDTQYF. The whole variable domain, remainder taken from reference TRBV7-3 and TRBJ2-3, is GAGVSQTPSNKVTEKGKYVELRCDPISGHTALYWYRQSLGQGPEFLIYFQGTGAADDSGLPNDRFFAVRPEGSVSTLKIQRTERGDSAVYLCASSLGPTPGTDTQYFGPGTRLTVL.

A few counts support this clonotype. J is TRBJ2-5 and V is TRBV7-2; D not resolved. Germline CDR1 is SGHTA and CDR2 is FQGNSA. V was trimmed by 6 bases and J by 2 bases, leaving 10 bases between them. This CDR3 is 13 amino acids long. CDR3 sequence reads: CASRLGWQETQYF. In DNA, the CDR3 is TGTGCCAGCAGGTTGGGATGGCAAGAGACCCAGTACTTC.

This chain uses TRBV5-1 with TRBJ2-1, with D tentatively TRBD1 (5 bases). Germline loops: CDR1 SGHRS, CDR2 YFSETQ. Trimming shortened V by 1 base and J by 3 bases, and 11 bases separated the two germline ends. CDR3 length: 15 residues. Here the CDR3 DNA reads TGCGCCAGCAGCTTGACAGGAAGCCTCTACAATGAGCAGTTCTTC. It yields the protein CASSLTGSLYNEQFF.

The chain has TRBV20-1 and TRBJ1-2; TRBD1 might be the D (6 bases). From germline, CDR1 is DFQATT and CDR2 SNEGSKA (reference sequence). This CDR3 is 12 amino acids long. Deletions cut 7 bases from V and 3 bases from J, with 12 bases between. The CDR3 DNA reads as TGCAGTGTCGGACAGAGATACTATGGCTACACCTTC. Translation: CSVGQRYYGYTF.

V usage is TRBV5-1 and J usage is TRBJ1-1, with D perhaps matching TRBD1 (5 bases). V gave up 4 bases and J gave up 11 bases, with 21 bases separating them. Per the germline V gene, CDR1 is SGHRS and CDR2 is YFSETQ. There are 14 residues in the CDR3. The CDR3 reads CASSRFRRRDGAFF. DNA of the CDR3: TGCGCCAGCAGCCGATTTCGCCGACGGGACGGGGCTTTCTTT.

In this sample, this clonotype turned up a few times. The gene calls are TRBV7-9 and TRBJ2-1; D is perhaps TRBD1 (6 bases). V was shortened by 4 bases and J by 2 bases, with 21 bases between the two germline ends. The CDR3 extends over 18 amino acids. Germline assignment: CDR1 SEHNR and CDR2 FQNEAQ (reference sequence). The CDR3 protein is CASSSDQGRQRTYNEQFF. In nucleotides, the CDR3 is TGTGCCAGCAGCTCCGATCAGGGGCGCCAGCGAACCTACAATGAGCAGTTCTTC.

V usage is TRBV12-3 or TRBV12-4 and J usage is TRBJ2-4; 7 bases agree with TRBD2. V trimming: 5 bases; J trimming: 0 bases; junction bases outside the gene matches: 7. This CDR3 has 16 residues. The CDR3 reads CASSPGRGLAKNIQYF. CDR3 DNA sequence: TGTGCCAGCAGTCCCGGGCGGGGGTTAGCCAAAAACATTCAGTACTTC.

The chain recombines TRBV5-1 with TRBJ2-1; D possibly matches TRBD1 or TRBD2 (5 bases each). The CDR3 spans 17 residues. Per germline, CDR1 SGHRS and CDR2 YFSETQ. With 2 bases removed from V and 2 bases from J, the gap between germline ends came to 17 bases. In nucleotides, the CDR3 is TGCGCCAGCAGCTTCCCGGGATCTGTAGGGGCCTACAATGAGCAGTTCTTC. The encoded protein is CASSFPGSVGAYNEQFF.

The sample holds a few counts of this clonotype. The V call is TRBV7-9, the J call TRBJ2-1, with 12 nucleotides matching TRBD2. CDR3 length: 14 residues. With V trimmed by 7 bases and J by 8 bases, 6 bases remained unmatched. Per germline, CDR1 SEHNR and CDR2 FQNEAQ (reference sequence). The CDR3 region is CASIGGLAGHEQFF. In DNA, the CDR3 is TGTGCCAGCATAGGGGGACTAGCGGGCCATGAGCAGTTCTTC. Filled out from reference TRBV7-9 and TRBJ2-1, the complete variable domain reads DTGVSQNPRHKITKRGQNVTFRCDPISEHNRLYWYRQTLGQGPEFLTYFQNEAQLEKSRLLSDRFSAERPKGSFSTLEIQRTEQGDSAMYLCASIGGLAGHEQFFGPGTRLTVL.

This clonotype came up a few times. This sequence joins TRBV4-3 and TRBJ2-4; no clear D gene. The germline V gene encodes CDR1 LGHNA and CDR2 YSLEER. The CDR3 runs 19 residues. The V and J ends lost 1 base and 2 bases respectively, with 21 bases between them. This CDR3 is CASSQVWQALEVTKNIQYF. CDR3 nucleotides: TGCGCCAGCAGCCAAGTTTGGCAGGCCCTCGAGGTGACCAAAAACATTCAGTACTTC.

J is TRBJ2-7 and V is TRBV4-2, with TRBD2 as a possible D gene (7 bases). Germline V gene data show CDR1 as LGHNA and CDR2 as YNFKEQ. The CDR3 consists of 17 residues. The germline V and J ends were trimmed by 1 base and 2 bases, with 18 bases remaining between them. The DNA of the CDR3 is TGTGCCAGCAGCCAAGTTGGTCGCGGGGGCCCACCCTACGAGCAGTACTTC. Its translation: CASSQVGRGGPPYEQYF.

The CDR3, as DNA: TGTGCCAGCAGTCTACGGACAGAGGTCTCCGCTTTCTTT. This codes for CASSLRTEVSAFF. V gene TRBV28 combines with J gene TRBJ1-1, with D perhaps TRBD1 (6 bases). Between the trimmed V and J ends, which lost 5 bases and 11 bases, there was a span of 18 bases. CDR1 MDHEN and CDR2 SYDVKM come from the germline V gene. The CDR3 contains 13 residues.

V is TRBV5-1 and J is TRBJ2-3; perhaps TRBD1 as D (6 bases). This CDR3 has 15 amino acids. Germline assignment: CDR1 SGHRS and CDR2 YFSETQ. Between the trimmed V and J ends, which lost 4 bases and 0 bases, there was a span of 12 bases. In nucleotides, the CDR3 is TGCGCCAGCAGCATCAGGGGCCCTAGCACAGATACGCAGTATTTT. It codes for CASSIRGPSTDTQYF. Full variable domain (rest looked up from reference TRBV5-1 and TRBJ2-3): KAGVTQTPRYLIKTRGQQVTLSCSPISGHRSVSWYQQTPGQGLQFLFEYFSETQRNKGNFPGRFSGRQFSNSRSEMNVSTLELGDSALYLCASSIRGPSTDTQYFGPGTRLTVL.

The J gene is TRBJ2-7, the V gene TRBV5-1; tentatively, D is TRBD1 (5 bases). The CDR3 is 16 amino acids. In germline, CDR1 is SGHRS, CDR2 YFSETQ. Trimming cost V 2 bases and J 2 bases, with 17 bases left between them. The chain's CDR3 is CASSLYGRTTAYEQYF. The CDR3 DNA is TGCGCCAGCAGCTTATATGGACGGACAACCGCCTACGAGCAGTACTTC.

In this sample, this clonotype turned up a few times. The chain combines TRBV27 with TRBJ2-3, with D possibly TRBD1 on 5 matching bases. The germline V and J ends were trimmed by 4 bases and 0 bases, with 11 bases remaining between them. Germline CDR1 is MNHEY and CDR2 is SMNVEV (reference sequence). This CDR3 spans 15 amino acids. CDR3 loop: CASSWGTLSTDTQYF. CDR3 DNA sequence: TGTGCCAGCAGTTGGGGCACCCTTAGCACAGATACGCAGTATTTT.

This rearrangement joins TRBV10-3 to TRBJ2-7; D perhaps matches TRBD2 (6 bases). Trimming left V 0 bases short and J 1 base short, with 10 bases between. The CDR3 runs 15 residues. CDR1 is ENHRY, CDR2 SYGVKD, per germline. The CDR3 is CAISESGLASYEQYF. CDR3 bases: TGTGCCATCAGTGAGTCGGGACTCGCATCCTACGAGCAGTACTTC.

This clonotype was recorded a few times. CDR3 sequence reads: CASSLTGGGLTYEQYF. The CDR3 region has the DNA TGTGCCAGCAGTCTTACAGGAGGGGGACTAACATACGAGCAGTACTTC. V gene TRBV27 combines with J gene TRBJ2-7, with D perhaps matching TRBD2 (7 bases). This CDR3 has 16 residues. V was trimmed by 5 bases and J by 4 bases, leaving 21 bases between them. CDR1 is MNHEY and CDR2 is SMNVEV in the germline V gene (reference sequence).

The V gene is TRBV6-1, the J gene TRBJ1-2; D is ambiguous. The CDR3 loop spans 16 amino acids. The germline gives CDR1 MNHNS, CDR2 SASEGT. Trimming left V 0 bases short and J 0 bases short, with 11 bases between. The DNA of the CDR3 is TGTGCCAGCAGTGAAGCCCCGCTTCCTCCTAACTATGGCTACACCTTC. Translated: CASSEAPLPPNYGYTF.